The rows below give T cell receptor beta chains drawn from one sample of a study of T cell changes during pregnancy in multiple sclerosis. The table came from immunoSEQ multiplex PCR; TCRdb's copy has only in-frame clones and leaves some out. The sample carries 30,000 to 50,000 clones, around 93% recorded once. The input for sequencing was CD4+ T cells from peripheral blood mononuclear cells, taken after pregnancy. These TCRs come from a female donor with multiple sclerosis, enrolled in a pregnancy study. The CDR3 runs from the conserved cysteine through the conserved F or W. A D gene is named only where the DNA matches it firmly.

>TRBV29-1|TRBD1|TRBJ1-3
CSVEGTGLNTIYF
>TRBV9|TRBD1|TRBJ1-4
CASSQRGTGYEKLFF
>TRBV19|.|TRBJ1-2
CATTGYSGYTF
>TRBV2|.|TRBJ2-1
CASSGGSSSYNEQFF
>TRBV10-1|.|TRBJ1-3
CASSESGRSGNTIYF
>TRBV6-1|.|TRBJ2-7
CASRIDRTPYEQYF
>TRBV7-9|.|TRBJ2-2
CASSLYRETGELFF
>TRBV5-8|TRBD2|TRBJ2-1
CASSPLSGGGSYNEQFF
>TRBV2|.|TRBJ2-7
CASSYNYEQYF
>TRBV18|TRBD2|TRBJ2-3
CASSPSSRLAGARDTQYF
>TRBV13|.|TRBJ1-4
CASSLNSPRGKLFF
>TRBV7-9|TRBD1|TRBJ1-4
CASSLGDRRNEKLFF
>TRBV9|.|TRBJ2-7
CASSLRGGNYEQYF
>TRBV19|.|TRBJ1-5
CASRSARFAGQPQHF
>TRBV5-1|TRBD1|TRBJ1-2
CASSPSGQGAGYGYTF
>TRBV10-2|.|TRBJ1-2
CASSESRLYYGYTF
>TRBV5-1|TRBD2|TRBJ2-3
CASSLGGVTDTQYF
>TRBV13|TRBD2|TRBJ2-1
CASSRLAGGLRFNNEQFF
>TRBV7-9|.|TRBJ1-5
CASSSAGVGVNQPQHF
>TRBV9|.|TRBJ1-2
CASSDAIQGFNYGYTF
>TRBV15|.|TRBJ1-2
CATSRDRGPNGGYTF
>TRBV4-1|.|TRBJ2-5
CASSHIGGAEKTQYF
>TRBV6-1|.|TRBJ2-4
CASSEALGDSDIQYF
>TRBV6-6|.|TRBJ2-5
CASSPQGRLETQYF
>TRBV7-7|TRBD2|TRBJ2-5
CASSPLPGGLQETQYF
>TRBV15|.|TRBJ2-5
CATSTPAGGQETQYF
>TRBV11-2|TRBD1|TRBJ2-3
CASSSTVRGRADTQYF
>TRBV6-5|.|TRBJ1-3
CASSRQPGNTIYF
>TRBV11-2|.|TRBJ1-1
CASSREPARGTEAFF
>TRBV9|.|TRBJ2-2
CASSVGGGGQTGELFF
>TRBV7-2|TRBD1|TRBJ1-3
CASSSQGAGNTIYF
>TRBV19|.|TRBJ2-3
CASSIPQRGSTDTQYF
>TRBV28|.|TRBJ2-3
CASTEGTATDTQYF
>TRBV7-9|TRBD1|TRBJ2-3
CASQRGTAQDTQYF
>TRBV7-8|.|TRBJ1-3
CASTLGSSGNTIYF
>TRBV10-3|.|TRBJ2-3
CAISESSIDTQYF
>TRBV27|TRBD1|TRBJ1-6
CASSFHRGLQNSPLHF